This T cell receptor beta chain was recorded in a study of CD8 T cells in ankylosing spondylitis. Quantitative barcoded 5'-RACE was used to prepare TCR beta libraries. TCRdb used MiXCR to reprocess the 5' RACE reads, holding one entry per CDR3 protein. The sample has tens of thousands of distinct CDR3 sequences; about a tenth are singletons. About this clonotype itself: What it recognizes is unknown.

Findings of the study overall: Clones linked to disease were reported to show significant enrichment in matched ankylosing spondylitis synovial fluid.

Sequenced: blood, either unsorted or a sorted T cell fraction (not recorded which). This clonotype was sampled from a male donor with ankylosing spondylitis or in good health (not recorded which).

In nucleotides, the CDR3 is TGTGCCACCGGACCAGGGAATCGCAATGAGCAGTTCTTC. This translates into CATGPGNRNEQFF. The V call is TRBV28, the J call TRBJ2-1; a weak D match, TRBD1 (5 bases). This CDR3 region has 13 residues. CDR1 is MDHEN and CDR2 is SYDVKM in the germline V gene. V gave up 10 bases and J gave up 6 bases, with 16 bases separating them.